The present T cell receptor beta chain was sequenced within a study of cytomegalovirus exposure and HLA in healthy donors. The wider study: Earlier findings included roughly 120 million unique TCR beta sequences obtained from 150 million to 200 million T cells.

Study-level findings and limits: Per published accounts, TCR beta sequences correctly predicted the HLA-A and HLA-B alleles of most subjects.

Trimming removed 0 bases at V and 3 bases at J, with 16 bases between. CDR1 and CDR2 (germline): WSHSY, SAAADI. CDR3 length: 17 amino acids. Points on this clone: Its antigen is not known.

It was with 60 Vbeta and 13 Jbeta primers that the PCR ran. The repertoire was sequenced with immunoSEQ multiplex PCR; TCRdb's copy has only in-frame clones and lacks some. The profile shows 65,000 to 85,000 clones, roughly two thirds of them singletons. The sequenced material came from PBMCs. The V call is TRBV10-2, the J call TRBJ2-3; tentatively, D is TRBD2 (7 bases). The sequence was collected from a man aged 60 to 75 in good health and CMV-seropositive. The CDR3 coding sequence is TGCGCCAGCAGTGAGTCTTGGGGGGGGGCGTGGACAGATACGCAGTATTTT. This codes for CASSESWGGAWTDTQYF.